The clone carrying this T cell receptor beta chain has just a few counts. A unique molecular identifier was carried by every single TCR cDNA molecule. TCRdb re-analysed the 5' RACE reads in MiXCR, keeping a single row per CDR3 protein. The profile shows about 120,000 distinct CDR3 sequences, 10% to 15% of them singletons. Regarding time point: blood at routine non-recurrence follow-up after resection. No cells were sorted before sequencing. The whole RNA sequenced was extracted from tumor, nontumor lung or frozen PBMC. The data are from a study of spatial heterogeneity in lung cancer. The germline CDR1 and CDR2 sequences are SGHNT and YYREEE (reference sequence). The CDR3 sequence is 15 residues long. The V end was cut by 5 bases, the J end by 6 bases, with 19 bases between.

The source is a male donor with early-stage non-small cell lung cancer. The rearrangement links TRBV5-4 to TRBJ2-3; D gene unclear. The sample here was PBMCs, taken at follow-up. The DNA for the CDR3 is TGTGCCAGCAGTCTACAGCTAGGTTCGCGGGATACGCAGTATTTT. Its translation is CASSLQLGSRDTQYF.